This section outlines one T cell receptor (beta chain) sequence together with its context. The assay was immunoSEQ multiplex PCR, and TCRdb's table has in-frame clones only and misses some. The sample has around 97,000 clones, roughly 79% seen once. This record comes from a study of blood T cell repertoires in COVID-19. Turning to the study itself: In each case, the material was cDNA or gDNA derived from T cells, B-cell-depleted T cells, or PBMCs.

CDR1 is LNHDA, CDR2 SQIVND, per germline (reference sequence). The CDR3 is made up of 16 amino acids. Losses at the gene ends were 5 bases for V and 8 bases for J; bases not matched to a gene: 8. The chain joins TRBV19 to TRBJ2-1; 14 bases fit TRBD2. This receptor was taken from a man between 65 and 85 years old with acute or convalescent COVID-19. Sequenced sample: peripheral blood. The CDR3 sequence is CASSFRLAGGPYEQFF. CDR3 nucleotides: TGTGCCAGTAGTTTCCGACTAGCGGGAGGGCCATATGAGCAGTTCTTC.